A single sample is the source of the 15 T cell receptor beta chains below, sequenced in a study of a mutant IDH1 vaccine in newly diagnosed glioma. Profiled with immunoSEQ multiplex PCR; TCRdb holds only in-frame clones, not every one. Of tens of thousands of clones detected, roughly 80% appear once; the ten largest clones hold roughly 12%. Time point defined: week 35, safety follow-up. The study gave 300 ug of mutant IDH1 20-mer peptide per vaccine dose, with topical imiquimod. No antigen has been assigned to these receptors. The sample consisted of PBMCs, taken from a glioma patient whose treatment included an IDH1 peptide vaccine. These receptors all stem from a young man with glioma.

This chain connects TRBV7-2 to TRBJ1-1, with TRBD1 matching over 7 bases. Trimming removed 5 bases from V and 2 bases from J; junction bases left unmatched: 8. This CDR3 is 15 amino acids long. CDR1 is SGHTA, CDR2 FQGNSA, per germline. CDR3 nucleotide sequence: TGTGCCAGCAGCCAAACCTGGGACAGCAACACTGAAGCTTTCTTT. As protein: CASSQTWDSNTEAFF.

The chain recombines TRBV6-1 with TRBJ1-5; 7 nucleotides align to TRBD1. This CDR3 is 15 amino acids long. Trimming took 7 bases from V and 3 from J; bases not matched to a gene: 9. From germline, CDR1 is MNHNS and CDR2 SASEGT. CDR3 coding DNA: TGTGCCAGCAACAGGGGAAGACTCAACAATCAGCCCCAGCATTTT. Amino acid sequence: CASNRGRLNNQPQHF.

The chain links TRBV2 to TRBJ1-4, with 10 positions matching TRBD1. The ends lost 8 bases at V and 7 bases at J; junction bases unmatched: 10. The CDR3 is made up of 15 amino acids. CDR1 is SNHLY and CDR2 is FYNNEI in the germline V gene. As DNA, the CDR3 is TGTGCCAGCCAGATTCCGGGACAGGGGCGTGAAAAACTGTTTTTT. This translates into CASQIPGQGREKLFF.

This chain links TRBV5-6 with TRBJ1-1, with unresolved D. Germline-derived CDR1 and CDR2 are SGHDT and YYEEEE. This CDR3 is 14 amino acids long. Trimming shortened V by 2 bases and J by 0 bases, and 8 bases separated the two germline ends. The CDR3 region is CASSFKRVNTEAFF. In DNA, the CDR3 is TGTGCCAGCAGCTTTAAACGGGTGAACACTGAAGCTTTCTTT.

This clone was recorded a few times. This chain connects TRBV4-3 to TRBJ1-1, with D uncertain. Germline V gives CDR1 LGHNA, CDR2 YSLEER. The CDR3 covers 14 residues. V lost 2 bases, J lost 8 bases, and 15 bases lay in between. The DNA for the CDR3 is TGCGCCAGCAGCCAATCCCGCGCGGCGGCAGAAGCTTTCTTT. Amino acid sequence: CASSQSRAAAEAFF.

The gene calls are TRBV6-5 and TRBJ2-6, with D perhaps given as TRBD1 or TRBD2 (5 bases each). Trimming took 0 bases from V and 2 from J, leaving 8 bases between them. This CDR3 is built from 16 residues. The germline V gene has CDR1 MNHEY and CDR2 SVGAGI. CDR3 residues: CASSYSWGTGANVLTF. CDR3 bases: TGTGCCAGCAGTTACTCTTGGGGGACTGGGGCCAACGTCCTGACTTTC.

This clone was counted between two and nine times. The rearrangement uses TRBV30 and TRBJ1-5, with TRBD1 as a possible D gene (6 bases). In germline, CDR1 is GTSNPN, CDR2 SVGIG (reference sequence). V was pared by 4 bases and J by 2 bases, with 12 bases between. The CDR3 loop spans 14 amino acids. The CDR3 DNA follows: TGTGCCTGGACGGCCAGGGGAGGCAATCAGCCCCAGCATTTT. This translates into CAWTARGGNQPQHF.

V and J are TRBV21-1 and TRBJ2-2; the D call of TRBD2 is as the table states it, not checked on the DNA. TRBV21-1 is a pseudogene locus. The CDR3 runs to 16 residues. CDR3 sequence (DNA): TGTGCCAGCAGCAAAGAGGGAGGGGGTGACACCGGGGAGCTGTTTTTT. Translated, it gives CASSKEGGGDTGELFF.

This rearrangement joins TRBV7-2 to TRBJ1-2; tentative D call: TRBD1 (5 bases). CDR1 is SGHTA, CDR2 FQGNSA, per germline. This CDR3 contains 15 residues. Trimming pared 4 bases from V and 3 bases from J, leaving 15 bases between. CDR3 sequence: CASSSWSGIDYGYTF. CDR3 nucleotide sequence: TGTGCCAGCAGCTCGTGGTCAGGGATCGACTATGGCTACACCTTC.

The chain links TRBV19 to TRBJ1-5; the D gene is possibly TRBD1 (5 bases). Germline CDR1 reads LNHDA; CDR2 reads SQIVND (reference sequence). V shed 6 bases and J shed 6 bases, with 12 bases lying between them. The length of the CDR3 is 13 residues. CDR3 in amino acids: CASSGHSVQPQHF. CDR3 sequence (DNA): TGTGCCAGTAGCGGACACTCAGTTCAGCCCCAGCATTTT.

The CDR3 DNA is TGTGCCAGCAGCCGAGCCGGGACAGGGGTTTTAACATCTTCCTACGAGCAGTACTTC. Translating gives CASSRAGTGVLTSSYEQYF. This chain links TRBV7-2 with TRBJ2-7; 10 bases agree with TRBD1. Trimming took 5 bases from V and 1 from J; bases not matched to a gene: 17. This CDR3 has 19 residues. CDR1 and CDR2 (germline): SGHTA, FQGNSA.

V and J are TRBV7-9 and TRBJ2-3; 8 bases map to TRBD2. The CDR3 totals 17 residues. J gave up 1 base and V 1 base, and 7 bases lay outside the gene matches. Germline loops: CDR1 SEHNR, CDR2 FQNEAQ (reference sequence). CDR3 nucleotide sequence: TGTGCCAGCAGCTTAGGATCAAGCGGGAGTCGCACAGATACGCAGTATTTT. This translates into CASSLGSSGSRTDTQYF.

This clone turned up a few times. The chain couples TRBV4-2 to TRBJ1-2; D call uncertain. CDR1 is LGHNA, CDR2 YNFKEQ, per germline. The CDR3 extends over 17 amino acids. V lost 1 base and J lost 4, with 19 bases in between. CDR3 DNA: TGTGCCAGCAGCCAAGGCGGTGGGTCTTCAAATTCCTATGGCTACACCTTC. Protein: CASSQGGGSSNSYGYTF.

This chain links TRBV7-9 with TRBJ1-2; D unresolved. V dropped 1 base and J dropped 5 bases, with 14 bases sitting between them. The CDR3 spans 15 residues. Germline lookup yields CDR1 SEHNR and CDR2 FQNEAQ (reference sequence). The DNA of the CDR3 is TGTGCCAGCAGCTTAGGTGGGATCGGGGTTTATGGCTACACCTTC. Its translation: CASSLGGIGVYGYTF.

This clone was observed once. The rearrangement joins TRBV30 to TRBJ1-2, with unresolved D. V lost 5 bases and J 3 bases, leaving 7 bases between the germline ends. The CDR3 has 11 residues. Germline lookup yields CDR1 GTSNPN and CDR2 SVGIG (reference sequence). CDR3 sequence: CAWEVYYGYTF. The CDR3 nucleotides are TGTGCCTGGGAGGTTTACTATGGCTACACCTTC.